Below, one T cell receptor beta chain is given with its context. Its antigen is as yet unknown. Sequencing used immunoSEQ multiplex PCR; TCRdb keeps in-frame clones, though not all of them. The profile shows roughly 2.2 million clones, around 90% of them singletons. Trimming cost V 1 base and J 0 bases, with 16 bases left between them. Germline V gene lookup returns CDR1 SGHRS and CDR2 YFSETQ. This CDR3 comprises 17 residues. The sample originates from a study of shared clonotypes between healthy human individuals. Study-level results: Tissues were not sampled, only blood, and their repertoires likely differ.

This rearrangement joins TRBV5-1 to TRBJ1-1; D might be TRBD1 (6 bases). The receptor's source is a man aged 18 to 30 in good health. Some clones in this sample may be carry-over from other donors' samples. Sequencing input: naive CD4+ T cells from PBMCs. The sample's subset: CD45RA+ positively selected. The DNA of the CDR3 is TGCGCCAGCAGCTTGAAATTACCCGGGACAATGAACACTGAAGCTTTCTTT. It yields the protein CASSLKLPGTMNTEAFF.